This is a list of T cell receptor beta chains from one sample in a study of blood T cell repertoires in COVID-19. Clones were sequenced by immunoSEQ multiplex PCR, and TCRdb holds only the in-frame ones, with some missing. The sample includes roughly 100,000 clones, approximately 88% of them seen just once. The sample was peripheral blood. These receptors all stem from a human donor in a cohort sampled during active COVID-19. Each CDR3 is given with its conserved first and last residue. Fields, in order: V gene, clone size, D gene, J gene, CDR3 protein, CDR3 DNA. A D gene is named only where the DNA matches it firmly. Clone size, where shown, is once, few, many, or a class for clones that have expanded.

V gene: TRBV19
clone size: -
D gene: TRBD1
J gene: TRBJ1-2
CDR3 protein: CASGGTVKQFYGYTF
CDR3 DNA: TGTGCCAGTGGGGGGACAGTCAAGCAATTTTATGGCTACACCTTC

V gene: TRBV28
clone size: -
D gene: -
J gene: TRBJ2-2
CDR3 protein: CASHRQFTGELFF
CDR3 DNA: TGTGCCAGCCACAGACAGTTCACCGGGGAGCTGTTTTTT

V gene: TRBV10-3
clone size: -
D gene: -
J gene: TRBJ2-2
CDR3 protein: CAISKGQNTGELFF
CDR3 DNA: TGTGCCATCAGTAAAGGACAGAACACCGGGGAGCTGTTTTTT

V gene: TRBV4-1
clone size: few
D gene: -
J gene: TRBJ1-2
CDR3 protein: CASSPAGSVGYTF
CDR3 DNA: TGCGCCAGCAGCCCGGCAGGGTCGGTTGGCTACACCTTC

V gene: TRBV19
clone size: -
D gene: TRBD2
J gene: TRBJ2-7
CDR3 protein: CASSIGSRGPFIAGGISYEQYF
CDR3 DNA: TGTGCCAGTAGTATCGGCTCGCGGGGGCCTTTCATAGCGGGGGGTATCTCCTACGAGCAGTACTTC

V gene: TRBV7-6
clone size: -
D gene: TRBD1
J gene: TRBJ1-1
CDR3 protein: CASSAGQGSTEAFF
CDR3 DNA: TGTGCCAGCAGTGCGGGACAGGGATCCACTGAAGCTTTCTTT

V gene: TRBV19
clone size: -
D gene: -
J gene: TRBJ1-5
CDR3 protein: CASKQGLTLNNQPQHF
CDR3 DNA: TGTGCCAGTAAGCAGGGGCTCACCCTAAATAATCAGCCCCAGCATTTT

V gene: TRBV28
clone size: -
D gene: TRBD1
J gene: TRBJ1-1
CDR3 protein: CASRTGGLSTEAFF
CDR3 DNA: TGTGCCAGCCGAACAGGGGGCCTGAGCACTGAAGCTTTCTTT

V gene: TRBV27
clone size: -
D gene: TRBD1
J gene: TRBJ1-5
CDR3 protein: CASRRGQNNQPQHF
CDR3 DNA: TGTGCCAGCAGAAGGGGACAGAACAATCAGCCCCAGCATTTT

V gene: TRBV7-3
clone size: -
D gene: TRBD1
J gene: TRBJ1-3
CDR3 protein: CASSFSARGPGNTIYF
CDR3 DNA: TGTGCCAGCAGCTTTTCGGCCAGGGGGCCTGGAAACACCATATATTTT

V gene: TRBV4-2
clone size: -
D gene: -
J gene: TRBJ2-3
CDR3 protein: CASSQEWARDGGSTDTQYF
CDR3 DNA: TGTGCCAGCAGCCAAGAATGGGCTCGAGACGGGGGTAGCACAGATACGCAGTATTTT

V gene: TRBV3-1/TRBV3-2
clone size: -
D gene: TRBD2
J gene: TRBJ2-2
CDR3 protein: CASRPGLAGAGELFF
CDR3 DNA: TGTGCCAGCAGGCCGGGACTAGCGGGAGCCGGGGAGCTGTTTTTT

V gene: TRBV27
clone size: -
D gene: TRBD1
J gene: TRBJ1-5
CDR3 protein: CASRSGTAEPQHF
CDR3 DNA: TGTGCCAGCAGATCAGGGACAGCGGAGCCCCAGCATTTT

V gene: TRBV30
clone size: -
D gene: TRBD1
J gene: TRBJ2-3
CDR3 protein: CAWGGGQGKRWADTQYF
CDR3 DNA: TGTGCCTGGGGAGGGGGACAGGGCAAACGTTGGGCGGATACGCAGTATTTT

V gene: TRBV9
clone size: -
D gene: TRBD1
J gene: TRBJ2-5
CDR3 protein: CASSPRQGHQETQYF
CDR3 DNA: TGTGCCAGCAGCCCAAGACAGGGTCACCAAGAGACCCAGTACTTC

V gene: TRBV7-2
clone size: -
D gene: -
J gene: TRBJ1-5
CDR3 protein: CASSLSGPNQPQHF
CDR3 DNA: TGTGCCAGCAGCTTATCAGGTCCCAATCAGCCCCAGCATTTT

V gene: TRBV5-4
clone size: -
D gene: -
J gene: TRBJ2-1
CDR3 protein: CASSPPPSSYNEQFF
CDR3 DNA: TGTGCCAGCAGCCCCCCTCCGAGCTCCTACAATGAGCAGTTCTTC

V gene: TRBV24-1
clone size: -
D gene: -
J gene: TRBJ1-2
CDR3 protein: CATSPLAGYGYTF
CDR3 DNA: TGTGCCACCAGTCCCTTGGCGGGGTATGGCTACACCTTC

V gene: TRBV6-6
clone size: once
D gene: -
J gene: TRBJ2-1
CDR3 protein: CASSYDSRYDEQFF
CDR3 DNA: TGTGCCAGCAGTTACGACTCCCGGTACGATGAGCAGTTCTTC

V gene: TRBV5-1
clone size: -
D gene: -
J gene: TRBJ2-7
CDR3 protein: CASSLRPAGEQYF
CDR3 DNA: TGCGCCAGCAGCTTACGCCCCGCAGGGGAGCAGTACTTC

V gene: TRBV5-4
clone size: -
D gene: TRBD2
J gene: TRBJ2-5
CDR3 protein: CASSFGLAEETQYF
CDR3 DNA: TGTGCCAGCAGCTTTGGACTAGCGGAGGAGACCCAGTACTTC

V gene: TRBV2
clone size: -
D gene: -
J gene: TRBJ2-7
CDR3 protein: CASIADRRLEQYF
CDR3 DNA: TGTGCCAGCATAGCCGACAGGAGGCTCGAGCAGTACTTC

V gene: TRBV28
clone size: -
D gene: -
J gene: TRBJ2-1
CDR3 protein: CASSLYRGGEQFF
CDR3 DNA: TGTGCCAGCAGTTTATACAGGGGAGGCGAGCAGTTCTTC

V gene: TRBV28
clone size: -
D gene: TRBD2
J gene: TRBJ2-5
CDR3 protein: CASSRPRLAEETQYF
CDR3 DNA: TGTGCCAGCTCCAGACCCAGACTAGCGGAAGAGACCCAGTACTTC

V gene: TRBV6-4
clone size: few
D gene: -
J gene: TRBJ2-1
CDR3 protein: CASSAGERNEQFF
CDR3 DNA: TGTGCCAGCAGCGCAGGGGAGAGAAATGAGCAGTTCTTC

V gene: TRBV28
clone size: -
D gene: -
J gene: TRBJ1-1
CDR3 protein: CASSFLTEAFF
CDR3 DNA: TGTGCCAGCAGTTTCTTAACTGAAGCTTTCTTT

V gene: TRBV6-2/TRBV6-3
clone size: -
D gene: -
J gene: TRBJ2-1
CDR3 protein: CASSYRDSGEQFF
CDR3 DNA: TGTGCCAGCAGTTACCGGGACTCGGGGGAGCAGTTCTTC

V gene: TRBV7-9
clone size: -
D gene: -
J gene: TRBJ1-5
CDR3 protein: CASSGGGDQPQHF
CDR3 DNA: TGTGCCAGCAGCGGGGGGGGAGACCAGCCCCAGCATTTT

V gene: TRBV5-1
clone size: -
D gene: -
J gene: TRBJ1-1
CDR3 protein: CASSLTQGTGTEAFF
CDR3 DNA: TGCGCCAGCAGCTTGACGCAGGGGACGGGCACTGAAGCTTTCTTT

V gene: TRBV12-3/TRBV12-4
clone size: -
D gene: -
J gene: TRBJ1-6
CDR3 protein: CASTPGGSSPLHF
CDR3 DNA: TGTGCCAGCACCCCGGGGGGTTCTTCACCCCTCCACTTT

V gene: TRBV7-2
clone size: -
D gene: -
J gene: TRBJ1-5
CDR3 protein: CASSETGGHQPQHF
CDR3 DNA: TGTGCCAGCAGCGAGACGGGGGGCCATCAGCCCCAGCATTTT

V gene: TRBV6-2/TRBV6-3
clone size: -
D gene: -
J gene: TRBJ2-6
CDR3 protein: CASSYGRRGRSSGANVLTF
CDR3 DNA: TGTGCCAGCAGTTACGGTCGCAGGGGAAGGAGCTCTGGGGCCAACGTCCTGACTTTC

V gene: TRBV28
clone size: few
D gene: -
J gene: TRBJ1-5
CDR3 protein: CASSANRENQPQHF
CDR3 DNA: TGTGCCAGCAGTGCGAACAGGGAAAATCAGCCCCAGCATTTT

V gene: TRBV25-1
clone size: -
D gene: TRBD2
J gene: TRBJ2-2
CDR3 protein: CASQRDNTGELFF
CDR3 DNA: TGTGCCAGCCAGCGGGATAACACCGGGGAGCTGTTTTTT

V gene: TRBV4-1
clone size: -
D gene: TRBD2
J gene: TRBJ2-1
CDR3 protein: CASSFTSGSGNEQFF
CDR3 DNA: TGCGCCAGCAGCTTTACTAGCGGGAGTGGCAATGAGCAGTTCTTC

V gene: TRBV9
clone size: -
D gene: -
J gene: TRBJ2-5
CDR3 protein: CASSGGHQETQYF
CDR3 DNA: TGTGCCAGCAGCGGGGGACATCAAGAGACCCAGTACTTC

V gene: TRBV4-1
clone size: -
D gene: -
J gene: TRBJ1-2
CDR3 protein: CASSQDNKGIYGYTF
CDR3 DNA: TGCGCCAGCAGCCAAGATAATAAGGGGATCTATGGCTACACCTTC

V gene: TRBV10-3
clone size: -
D gene: TRBD2
J gene: TRBJ2-4
CDR3 protein: CAISEGLAGEGNIQYF
CDR3 DNA: TGTGCCATCAGTGAGGGACTAGCGGGAGAGGGAAACATTCAGTACTTC

V gene: TRBV27
clone size: once
D gene: -
J gene: TRBJ2-7
CDR3 protein: CASSPQGGEYEQYF
CDR3 DNA: TGTGCCAGCAGTCCGCAGGGAGGAGAATACGAGCAGTACTTC

V gene: TRBV13
clone size: -
D gene: TRBD2
J gene: TRBJ2-1
CDR3 protein: CASSLEASGRSYNEQFF
CDR3 DNA: TGTGCCAGCAGCTTAGAAGCCAGCGGGAGGTCCTACAATGAGCAGTTCTTC

V gene: TRBV6-2/TRBV6-3
clone size: -
D gene: TRBD2
J gene: TRBJ2-7
CDR3 protein: CASSYRTSGVNYEQYF
CDR3 DNA: TGTGCCAGCAGTTACCGTACTAGCGGGGTGAACTACGAGCAGTACTTC

V gene: TRBV3-1/TRBV3-2
clone size: -
D gene: -
J gene: TRBJ2-1
CDR3 protein: CASSHGRGGGEQFF
CDR3 DNA: TGTGCCAGCAGCCATGGCCGGGGAGGTGGTGAGCAGTTCTTC

V gene: TRBV2
clone size: -
D gene: TRBD1
J gene: TRBJ2-7
CDR3 protein: CASSESTLGRGQVDAYF
CDR3 DNA: TGTGCCAGCAGTGAATCGACACTTGGCAGGGGACAGGTGGATGCGTACTTC

V gene: TRBV19
clone size: -
D gene: TRBD2
J gene: TRBJ2-1
CDR3 protein: CSSGGGNEQFF
CDR3 DNA: TGTAGTAGCGGGGGGGGGAATGAGCAGTTCTTC

V gene: TRBV6-1
clone size: -
D gene: TRBD2
J gene: TRBJ2-5
CDR3 protein: CASSEFLAGGSETQYF
CDR3 DNA: TGTGCCAGCAGTGAGTTCTTAGCGGGGGGGTCAGAGACCCAGTACTTC

V gene: TRBV7-9
clone size: -
D gene: TRBD2
J gene: TRBJ2-5
CDR3 protein: CASSVSGRAGETQYF
CDR3 DNA: TGTGCCAGCAGCGTTAGCGGGAGGGCCGGAGAGACCCAGTACTTC